What follows are 21 T cell receptor beta chains derived from one specimen sequenced in a study of blood T cell repertoires in COVID-19 (TCRdb year 2020). Library construction relied on the immunoSEQ multiplex PCR assay. TCRdb re-hosts the immuneACCESS table, in-frame sequences only. Its copies lack some clones; in the studies checked, an unresolved V gene accounts for under half of them, and the cause for the rest is not known. The sample yields 130,000 to 150,000 clones; around 85% were counted once. The ten largest clonotypes hold more than 8.5% of the sample. The specimen sequenced was PBMCs or T cells enriched from blood (not recorded which). Every receptor here comes from a man in his fifties who had recovered from COVID-19.

The gene calls are TRBV11-1 and TRBJ1-1; 9 bases line up with TRBD1. This CDR3 spans 15 amino acids. Trimming removed 4 bases from V and 3 bases from J; junction bases left unmatched: 6. The germline V gene encodes CDR1 SGHAT and CDR2 FQDESV (reference sequence). The CDR3 nucleotides read TGTGCCAGCAGCTCGGGGACAGGGTCCGACACTGAAGCTTTCTTT. Encoded protein: CASSSGTGSDTEAFF.

This clone occurred once. The rearrangement joins TRBV5-5 to TRBJ2-5, with 12 bases lining up with TRBD2. Germline CDR1 is SGHKS and CDR2 is YYEKEE (reference sequence). This CDR3 spans 17 amino acids. The V and J ends lost 3 bases and 1 base, in that order; junction bases with no gene match: 7. CDR3 sequence: CASSWALAGGLQETQYF. CDR3 in DNA: TGTGCCAGCAGCTGGGCCCTAGCGGGGGGGCTCCAAGAGACCCAGTACTTC.

About this clone: One end of the junction is discordant with germline, which a read error may explain. The gene calls are TRBV7-9 and TRBJ1-2, with D possibly being TRBD1 (5 bases). Germline V gene lookup returns CDR1 SEHNR and CDR2 FQNEAQ (reference sequence). The CDR3 contains 15 residues. The CDR3 is CASSVADRSGYGYTF. DNA of the CDR3: TGTGCCAGCAGCGTAGCAGACAGATCTGGCTATGGCTACACCTTC.

The V and J genes are TRBV4-3 and TRBJ1-2; the D is unclear. Germline V CDR1 and CDR2: LGHNA, YSLEER. The V end lost 0 bases, the J end lost 5 bases, and 13 bases lay between the germline ends. This CDR3 is built from 15 residues. The CDR3, as DNA: TGCGCCAGCAGCCAAGATGTAACCCAGACTTATGGCTACACCTTC. Its translation is CASSQDVTQTYGYTF.

This chain connects TRBV23-1 to TRBJ1-5; 10 bases agree with TRBD1. TRBV23-1 is an ORF, with its function uncertain. The CDR3 extends over 16 amino acids. After removal of 0 bases from V and 5 bases from J, the junction contained 4 bases not matched to a gene. This CDR3 reads CASSQSDRGPDQPQHF. The DNA for the CDR3 is TGCGCCAGCAGTCAATCCGACAGGGGGCCTGATCAGCCCCAGCATTTT.

The rearrangement uses TRBV28 and TRBJ1-2; TRBD1 matches 9 bases. Germline loops: CDR1 MDHEN, CDR2 SYDVKM. V gave up 5 bases and J gave up 5 bases; unmatched junction bases: 12. The CDR3 loop spans 16 amino acids. The CDR3 DNA follows: TGTGCCAGCAGTCCATCCTCAACCGGGACAGGGTATGGCTACACCTTC. The encoded protein is CASSPSSTGTGYGYTF.

The chain is built from TRBV18 and TRBJ2-5; 9 bases are shared with TRBD1. The germline gives CDR1 KGHSH, CDR2 LQKENI. This CDR3 comprises 15 residues. The trim removed 1 base at V and 3 bases at J, leaving 3 bases unmatched. CDR3 sequence reads: CASSPQRQGEETQYF. DNA of the CDR3: TGTGCCAGCTCACCACAACGACAGGGGGAAGAGACCCAGTACTTC.

This chain joins TRBV18 and TRBJ1-1; D not resolved. CDR3 length: 12 residues. Germline V lookup: CDR1 KGHSH, CDR2 LQKENI. The germline V and J ends were trimmed by 3 bases and 6 bases, with 8 bases remaining between them. CDR3: CASSPRQAEAFF. CDR3 in DNA: TGTGCCAGCTCACCTCGACAAGCTGAAGCTTTCTTT.

The V and J genes are TRBV19 and TRBJ1-6, with a possible D match to TRBD1 (6 bases). Trimming shortened V by 5 bases and J by 9 bases, and 20 bases separated the two germline ends. This CDR3 is built from 16 residues. Germline loops: CDR1 LNHDA, CDR2 SQIVND (reference sequence). The CDR3 here is CASSPPGVGKGSPLHF. CDR3 nucleotides: TGTGCCAGTAGTCCTCCAGGGGTTGGGAAAGGTTCACCCCTCCACTTT.

The V gene is TRBV12-3 or TRBV12-4, the J gene TRBJ1-2; D perhaps matches TRBD1 (6 bases). The CDR3 sequence is 12 residues long. Trimming shortened V by 6 bases and J by 7 bases, and 12 bases separated the two germline ends. The CDR3 spells CASSPGGAGYTF. CDR3 coding DNA: TGTGCCAGCAGCCCGGGGGGGGCTGGCTACACCTTC.

The chain is built from TRBV10-3 and TRBJ1-3; D is perhaps TRBD1 (6 bases). V was trimmed by 6 bases and J by 0 bases, leaving 18 bases between them. CDR1 and CDR2 from the germline V gene are ENHRY and SYGVKD. The CDR3 totals 17 residues. The CDR3 bases are TGTGCCATCAGGGACCAGGGGCTCCACTTCTCTGGAAACACCATATATTTT. This encodes CAIRDQGLHFSGNTIYF.

The CDR3 sequence is CASRPTTGGSYNEQFF. The CDR3 nucleotides are TGTGCCAGCAGACCGACAACAGGGGGCTCCTACAATGAGCAGTTCTTC. V gene TRBV7-9 combines with J gene TRBJ2-1; 8 bases agree with TRBD1. Trimming at V came to 6 bases and at J to 0 bases, leaving 7 bases not matched to a gene. This CDR3 is 16 amino acids long. Germline V gene lookup returns CDR1 SEHNR and CDR2 FQNEAQ (reference sequence).

J is TRBJ1-5 and V is TRBV5-1; 7 positions agree with TRBD1. Unmatched junction bases numbered 11, after V lost 4 bases and J lost 10 bases. The germline V gene has CDR1 SGHRS and CDR2 YFSETQ. The CDR3 is made up of 14 amino acids. CDR3 amino acids: CASSPGTEAGPQHF. CDR3 DNA: TGCGCCAGCAGCCCCGGGACAGAGGCTGGCCCCCAGCATTTT. The variable domain in full, completed from reference TRBV5-1 and TRBJ1-5, reads KAGVTQTPRYLIKTRGQQVTLSCSPISGHRSVSWYQQTPGQGLQFLFEYFSETQRNKGNFPGRFSGRQFSNSRSEMNVSTLELGDSALYLCASSPGTEAGPQHFGDGTRLSIL.

V gene TRBV7-2 combines with J gene TRBJ1-6; D remains ambiguous. The V gene lost 0 bases and the J gene lost 0 bases, with 9 bases spanning the gap. The CDR3 contains 17 residues. CDR1 SGHTA and CDR2 FQGNSA come from the germline V gene. CDR3: CASSLARGSSYNSPLHF. The CDR3 DNA reads TGTGCCAGCAGCTTAGCGCGCGGAAGCTCCTATAATTCACCCCTCCACTTT.

This clone was seen a single time. The chain recombines TRBV18 with TRBJ1-3; D is possibly TRBD1 (5 bases). V lost 5 bases and J lost 0, with 8 bases in between. Germline loops: CDR1 KGHSH, CDR2 LQKENI. The CDR3 is 14 amino acids. In DNA form, the CDR3 reads TGTGCCAGCTCAAAAGACAGCTCTGGAAACACCATATATTTT. Protein: CASSKDSSGNTIYF.

This clone was found once. This chain links TRBV28 with TRBJ1-5; the D gene is possibly TRBD1 (6 bases). CDR1 is MDHEN, CDR2 SYDVKM, per germline. The length of the CDR3 is 17 residues. Trimming removed 3 bases at V and 4 bases at J, with 19 bases between. The CDR3 sequence is CASSLGTDRRLNQPQHF. The DNA of the CDR3 is TGTGCCAGCAGTTTGGGGACGGACAGACGTTTGAATCAGCCCCAGCATTTT.

The chain couples TRBV27 to TRBJ1-2; 9 bases fit TRBD1. The CDR3 extends over 14 amino acids. Germline CDR1 reads MNHEY; CDR2 reads SMNVEV (reference sequence). With V trimmed by 6 bases and J by 5 bases, 7 bases remained unmatched. Here the CDR3 DNA reads TGTGCCAGCAGCTGGGGGACAGGGAATTATGGCTACACCTTC. Translating it yields CASSWGTGNYGYTF.

This sequence joins TRBV12-3 or TRBV12-4 and TRBJ2-1, with 8 bases lining up with TRBD2. CDR3 size: 13 residues. After removal of 6 bases from V and 4 bases from J, the junction contained 2 bases not matched to a gene. CDR3 loop: CASSGGGYNEQFF. For the CDR3, the DNA is TGTGCCAGCAGCGGCGGGGGGTACAATGAGCAGTTCTTC.

In this sample, this clone turned up a few times. The chain recombines TRBV27 with TRBJ2-3, with 11 bases lining up with TRBD2. J lost 2 bases, V lost 7 bases, and 11 bases had no gene match. CDR1 is MNHEY, CDR2 SMNVEV, per germline (reference sequence). CDR3 length equals 17 residues. The CDR3 is CASTPLAGGRTTDTQYF. The CDR3 coding sequence is TGTGCCAGCACCCCTCTAGCGGGGGGACGGACCACAGATACGCAGTATTTT.

Written as DNA, the CDR3 is TGTGCCAGCAGCTGCCGGACAGGGGGCCAAGAGACCCAGTACTTC. Its translation: CASSCRTGGQETQYF. The chain carries TRBV21-1 and TRBJ2-5; the table names TRBD1, a call not compared with the DNA. TRBV21-1 is marked as a pseudogene. The CDR3 runs 15 residues.

This chain connects TRBV7-9 to TRBJ1-1; D remains unclear. The CDR3 consists of 13 residues. The germline V gene has CDR1 SEHNR and CDR2 FQNEAQ (reference sequence). Trimming shortened V by 3 bases and J by 7 bases, and 12 bases separated the two germline ends. CDR3 sequence reads: CASSFPLEIEAFF. DNA of the CDR3: TGTGCCAGCAGCTTCCCTCTCGAGATTGAAGCTTTCTTT.